The 27 T cell receptor beta chains in this list originate from one sample, sequenced in a study of CD8 T cells in ankylosing spondylitis. Their antigens remain unidentified. Notes on the study in general: In ankylosing spondylitis blood, a motif of roughly eight highly homologous TCR beta variants appeared characteristic.

TCRdb itself ran the 5' RACE reads through MiXCR, one entry per CDR3 protein. The sample has 700,000 to 1,000,000 distinct CDR3 sequences; about 10% are singletons. The material sequenced was blood, either unsorted or a sorted T cell fraction (not recorded which). These receptors were taken from a male donor with ankylosing spondylitis.

This clonotype has a handful of counts. The chain is built from TRBV18 and TRBJ2-7; TRBD2 matches at 11 bases. V shed 10 bases, J shed 4 bases, and the junction held 9 bases outside the gene matches. The CDR3 extends over 14 amino acids. Germline V gene data show CDR1 as KGHSH and CDR2 as LQKENI. The CDR3 DNA reads as TGTGCCACCGCCCTTACTAGCGGGGGTTACGAGCAGTACTTC. The encoded protein is CATALTSGGYEQYF.

The chain uses TRBV12-3 or TRBV12-4 and TRBJ2-2; 14 nucleotides match TRBD2. This CDR3 comprises 17 residues. The V and J ends lost 6 bases and 0 bases, in that order; junction bases with no gene match: 3. CDR3: CASRRLAGGPNTGELFF. As DNA, the CDR3 is TGTGCCAGCAGGAGACTAGCGGGGGGGCCGAACACCGGGGAGCTGTTTTTT.

The CDR3 sequence: CASSLAPGIVTHEQFF. DNA of the CDR3: TGCGCCAGCAGCTTGGCCCCGGGTATAGTTACGCATGAGCAGTTCTTC. The rearrangement uses TRBV5-1 and TRBJ2-1, with D unclear. CDR1 SGHRS and CDR2 YFSETQ come from the germline V gene. V was cut by 0 bases and J by 8 bases, with 18 bases left in between. This CDR3 is 16 amino acids long. The full variable domain, completed using reference TRBV5-1 and TRBJ2-1, is KAGVTQTPRYLIKTRGQQVTLSCSPISGHRSVSWYQQTPGQGLQFLFEYFSETQRNKGNFPGRFSGRQFSNSRSEMNVSTLELGDSALYLCASSLAPGIVTHEQFFGPGTRLTVL.

This clonotype was seen more than once but under ten times. The chain has TRBV4-3 and TRBJ2-1; D remains unclear. V gave up 0 bases and J gave up 4 bases, with 13 bases separating them. The CDR3 has 16 amino acids. Looked up from germline, CDR1 is LGHNA and CDR2 is YSLEER. In DNA form, the CDR3 reads TGCGCCAGCAGCCAAGATAGCCGACTGGGTTACAATGAGCAGTTCTTC. As protein: CASSQDSRLGYNEQFF.

The chain joins TRBV20-1 to TRBJ2-3, with D tentatively TRBD2 (6 bases). Germline CDR1 and CDR2: DFQATT and SNEGSKA (reference sequence). This CDR3 contains 14 residues. Trimming took 5 bases from V and 2 from J, leaving 14 bases between them. CDR3 nucleotides: TGCAGTGCTCAGCCGGGGACTTACACAGATACGCAGTATTTT. Encoded protein: CSAQPGTYTDTQYF.

There are a few counts of this clonotype. The CDR3 bases are TGTGCCACCAGCAGAGTGCTAGACACCTACGAGCAGTACTTC. Translating gives CATSRVLDTYEQYF. This chain connects TRBV15 to TRBJ2-7; D unresolved. V lost 1 base to trimming and J lost 2 bases, with 9 bases between them. The CDR3 runs to 14 residues. Germline assignment: CDR1 LNHNV and CDR2 YYDKDF (reference sequence).

This rearrangement joins TRBV29-1 to TRBJ1-2; the D gene is possibly TRBD1 (6 bases). Germline V gene sequence: CDR1 SQVTM, CDR2 ANQGSEA. Trimming cost V 4 bases and J 7 bases, with 13 bases left between them. The CDR3 is 12 residues long. This chain's CDR3 is CSVGTVRSGYTF. The DNA of the CDR3 is TGCAGCGTTGGGACAGTGAGGAGTGGCTACACCTTC.

This chain links TRBV20-1 with TRBJ2-7; tentative D call: TRBD1 (6 bases). The V end lost 6 bases, the J end lost 2 bases, and 14 bases lay between the germline ends. The CDR3 loop spans 13 amino acids. Looked up from germline, CDR1 is DFQATT and CDR2 is SNEGSKA (reference sequence). CDR3 in DNA: TGCAGTGCAACCCGGGGACATCCCTACGAGCAGTACTTC. It yields the protein CSATRGHPYEQYF.

The rearrangement uses TRBV12-3 or TRBV12-4 and TRBJ2-5; 11 bases line up with TRBD2. Trimming took 2 bases from V and 3 from J; bases not matched to a gene: 5. The CDR3 runs 16 residues. The CDR3 DNA reads TGTGCCAGCAGTTTAATGGAGACTAGCGGGGAAGAGACCCAGTACTTC. It translates to CASSLMETSGEETQYF.

V is TRBV7-2 and J is TRBJ2-3; 8 bases match TRBD2. Germline CDR1 reads SGHTA; CDR2 reads FQGNSA. This CDR3 has 16 residues. Trimming at V came to 5 bases and at J to 9 bases, leaving 16 bases not matched to a gene. This chain's CDR3 is CASSPLGTRVVGTQYF. The CDR3 nucleotides are TGTGCCAGCAGCCCGCTCGGGACTAGGGTGGTAGGCACGCAGTATTTT. Drawing the rest from reference TRBV7-2 and TRBJ2-3, the complete variable domain is GAGVSQSPSNKVTEKGKDVELRCDPISGHTALYWYRQSLGQGLEFLIYFQGNSAPDKSGLPSDRFSAERTGGSVSTLTIQRTQQEDSAVYLCASSPLGTRVVGTQYFGPGTRLTVL.

This clonotype was observed a handful of times. V is TRBV4-1 and J is TRBJ2-3; tentatively, D is TRBD2 (5 bases). The CDR3 covers 15 residues. V shed 0 bases and J shed 0 bases, with 7 bases lying between them. Germline CDR1 and CDR2: MGHRA and YSYEKL. The CDR3 DNA sequence: TGCGCCAGCAGCCAAGAGCGGGTTAGCACAGATACGCAGTATTTT. This translates into CASSQERVSTDTQYF.

The chain combines TRBV7-2 with TRBJ2-1; either TRBD1 or TRBD2 may supply D (5 bases each). Germline CDR1 reads SGHTA; CDR2 reads FQGNSA. There are 17 residues in the CDR3. V lost 2 bases to trimming and J lost 7 bases, with 21 bases between them. The CDR3 reads CASSLLMLGVRFNEQFF. CDR3 DNA sequence: TGTGCCAGCAGCTTACTGATGCTGGGGGTGAGATTTAATGAGCAGTTCTTC.

This sequence joins TRBV12-3 or TRBV12-4 and TRBJ1-2; the D gene is possibly TRBD1 (5 bases). This CDR3 comprises 13 residues. Trimming pared 3 bases from V and 3 bases from J, leaving 8 bases between. The CDR3, as DNA: TGTGCCAGCAGTTTCGGGGCAGACTATGGCTACACCTTC. Residues: CASSFGADYGYTF.

The V and J genes are TRBV7-2 and TRBJ1-1; no firm D call. This CDR3 is built from 14 residues. V lost 2 bases, J lost 1 base, and 8 bases lay in between. Germline V gene sequence: CDR1 SGHTA, CDR2 FQGNSA. The CDR3 loop is CASSLRRRNTEAFF. The DNA of the CDR3 is TGTGCCAGCAGCTTACGCCGGAGGAACACTGAAGCTTTCTTT.

This clonotype was seen repeatedly, ten times or more. The chain joins TRBV27 to TRBJ2-5; 11 bases fit TRBD1. The CDR3 is made up of 15 amino acids. Looked up from germline, CDR1 is MNHEY and CDR2 is SMNVEV (reference sequence). V was clipped by 2 bases and J by 4 bases; unmatched bases: 3. CDR3 sequence: CASSLGTGGRETQYF. In nucleotides, the CDR3 is TGTGCCAGCAGTTTAGGGACAGGGGGACGAGAGACCCAGTACTTC.

This clonotype was counted between two and nine times. The chain combines TRBV4-2 with TRBJ1-4, with D unresolved. Germline-derived CDR1 and CDR2 are LGHNA and YNFKEQ. This CDR3 has 18 residues. Trimming took 0 bases from V and 5 from J, leaving 19 bases between them. The CDR3 nucleotides read TGTGCCAGCAGCCAAGATAATCCAGCGGCAGCCTCAAATGAAAAACTGTTTTTT. Translated: CASSQDNPAAASNEKLFF.

This clonotype appeared a few times. The chain uses TRBV10-2 and TRBJ2-7; 10 bases match TRBD1. The ends lost 6 bases at V and 5 bases at J; junction bases unmatched: 7. Germline values: CDR1 WSHSY, CDR2 SAAADI. The CDR3 is 14 residues long. This CDR3 is CASRGTGVSHEQYF. CDR3 DNA: TGCGCCAGCAGAGGGACAGGGGTTTCCCACGAGCAGTACTTC.

CDR3: CASSLHPYNEQFF. CDR3 DNA: TGTGCCAGCAGTCTTCACCCATACAATGAGCAGTTCTTC. J is TRBJ2-1 and V is TRBV28; no firm D call. The CDR3 length is 13 residues. Germline-derived CDR1 and CDR2 are MDHEN and SYDVKM. The V and J ends lost 5 bases and 4 bases respectively, with 9 bases between them.

The chain combines TRBV27 with TRBJ2-1; 13 bases align to TRBD2. Germline CDR1 is MNHEY and CDR2 is SMNVEV (reference sequence). The CDR3 is made up of 18 amino acids. The V and J ends lost 6 bases and 8 bases, in that order; junction bases with no gene match: 16. The CDR3, as DNA: TGTGCCAGCAGCTACGGACTAGCGGGAGTAGGTTTTCCCCATGAGCAGTTCTTC. As protein: CASSYGLAGVGFPHEQFF.

The table lists this clonotype with many counts. The rearrangement links TRBV10-2 to TRBJ2-3; D remains unclear. The germline V and J ends were trimmed by 2 bases and 10 bases, with 10 bases remaining between them. Germline loops: CDR1 WSHSY, CDR2 SAAADI. The CDR3 consists of 12 residues. CDR3 DNA: TGCGCCAGCAGTGAGCTCCGTAGGGCGCAGTATTTT. Protein: CASSELRRAQYF.

The chain couples TRBV3-1 to TRBJ2-1; 13 nucleotides line up with TRBD2. This CDR3 is 17 amino acids long. The V segment lost 2 bases and the J segment 6 bases; nucleotides outside the gene matches: 7. Per germline, CDR1 LGHDT and CDR2 YNNKEL (reference sequence). The CDR3 here is CASSQTSGRASRNEQFF. In DNA form, the CDR3 reads TGTGCCAGCAGCCAAACTAGCGGGAGGGCCAGTCGCAATGAGCAGTTCTTC.

The sample holds many counts of this clonotype. The chain carries TRBV7-2 and TRBJ2-7; TRBD2 might be the D (7 bases). From germline, CDR1 is SGHTA and CDR2 FQGNSA. Trimming took 3 bases from V and 2 from J, leaving 17 bases between them. CDR3 length: 16 amino acids. CDR3 amino acids: CASSLGGLTATYEQYF. The CDR3 DNA follows: TGTGCCAGCAGCTTGGGGGGGCTCACCGCCACCTACGAGCAGTACTTC.

This chain uses TRBV18 with TRBJ2-2; D is unresolved. CDR1 and CDR2 from the germline V gene are KGHSH and LQKENI. Trimming took off 2 bases at V and 1 base at J, with 11 bases between the two ends. The length of the CDR3 is 16 residues. Here the CDR3 reads CASSPSLPENTGELFF. Here the CDR3 DNA reads TGTGCCAGCTCACCAAGTCTACCGGAGAACACCGGGGAGCTGTTTTTT.

This clonotype appeared a few times. The chain couples TRBV10-3 to TRBJ1-2, with 8 bases fitting TRBD1. Germline values: CDR1 ENHRY, CDR2 SYGVKD. The CDR3 loop spans 14 amino acids. With 6 bases clipped from V and 6 bases from J, the junction kept 9 bases outside the gene matches. CDR3 protein: CAISLGQGWDGYTF. DNA for the CDR3: TGTGCCATCAGCCTCGGACAGGGATGGGATGGCTACACCTTC.

Comment on this clonotype: This clone may be a read error of a much larger clone one base away. In DNA form, the CDR3 reads TGCAGCGTCCTTGGACATGGAAGGGGACTAGGCACAGATACGCAGTATTTT. It codes for CSVLGHGRGLGTDTQYF. This chain uses TRBV29-1 with TRBJ2-3; 8 bases align to TRBD2. Germline assignment: CDR1 SQVTM and CDR2 ANQGSEA. The CDR3 totals 17 residues. V lost 6 bases, J lost 1 base, and 15 bases stayed unmatched.

The gene calls are TRBV6-1 and TRBJ2-5; no clear D gene. Trimming shortened V by 2 bases and J by 6 bases, and 7 bases separated the two germline ends. The CDR3 loop spans 12 amino acids. In germline, CDR1 is MNHNS, CDR2 SASEGT. For the CDR3, the DNA is TGTGCCAGCAGTGAAACTGGCCAGACCCAGTACTTC. This gives the protein CASSETGQTQYF.

The chain recombines TRBV4-3 with TRBJ1-4, with no clear D. V was clipped by 1 base and J by 4 bases, with 10 bases between them. The germline gives CDR1 LGHNA, CDR2 YSLEER. The CDR3 has 15 residues. CDR3 in amino acids: CASSQVGRGNEKLFF. CDR3 bases: TGCGCCAGCAGCCAAGTTGGGCGGGGTAATGAAAAACTGTTTTTT.